These 15 T cell receptor beta chains share one sample of origin, sequenced in a study of T cells in women clearing cervical HPV infection. Some clones are missing from TCRdb's copy, which holds only in-frame ones; the method was immunoSEQ multiplex PCR. There are about 24,000 clones in the sample, with 4.5% to 5.5% held by the top ten. Sequencing was performed on blood buffy coat. The receptors originated from a woman between 18 and 69 years old with a cervical HPV16 infection that either progressed to CIN3+ or cleared (not recorded which).

By frequency, this clone registers medium-sized (0.01 to 0.1%). The CDR3 is cut off 3 residues early in the read; its end comes from the germline J gene. Other DNA sequences in the sample encode the same CDR3. The chain recombines TRBV5-1 with TRBJ2-3; D possibly corresponds to TRBD1 (8 bases). CDR3 length: 13 amino acids. Germline CDR1 reads SGHRS; CDR2 reads YFSETQ. The CDR3: CASGTGSTDTQYF. The sequenced part of the CDR3 DNA is TGCGCGAGCGGGACAGGTAGCACAGATACG.

About this clone itself: The CDR3 goes on 3 residues after the read ends, and that part is filled in from the germline J gene. The chain has TRBV10-3 and TRBJ1-2; D is possibly TRBD1 (5 bases). The CDR3 is 13 residues long. The germline V gene encodes CDR1 ENHRY and CDR2 SYGVKD. V was cut by 3 bases and J by 2 bases, with 7 bases left in between. This CDR3 reads CAISDGGNYGYTF. The sequenced CDR3 bases are TGTGCCATCAGTGACGGGGGGAACTATGGC.

As regards this clone: The CDR3 is cut off 3 residues early in the read; its end comes from the germline J gene. The chain uses TRBV20-1 and TRBJ2-5, with D perhaps matching TRBD2 (6 bases). Germline V gives CDR1 DFQATT, CDR2 SNEGSKA (reference sequence). Trimming stripped 1 base from V and 5 bases from J, with 14 bases between. The CDR3 totals 14 residues. The part of the CDR3 DNA that was read is TGCAGTGCTAGAGGGTACCTGCGGGGTGAGACC. This codes for CSARGYLRGET. The whole CDR3 sequence is CSARGYLRGETQYF.

About this clone itself: The CDR3 end lies 3 residues beyond the end of the read and is filled in from the germline J gene. The rearrangement uses TRBV19 and TRBJ2-2, with D maybe TRBD1 (5 bases). In germline, CDR1 is LNHDA, CDR2 SQIVND (reference sequence). This CDR3 spans 14 amino acids. V shed 4 bases and J shed 1 base, with 7 bases lying between them. The part of the CDR3 DNA that was read is TGTGCCAGTAGTAGACAGATGAACACCGGGGAG. This sequence encodes CASSRQMNTGE. The complete CDR3 reads CASSRQMNTGELFF.

Concerning this clone: The read terminates 3 residues before the CDR3 end, so the remaining end is supplied by the germline J gene. This chain links TRBV7-9 with TRBJ2-1, with TRBD2 matching 7 bases. Germline CDR1 is SEHNR and CDR2 is FQNEAQ (reference sequence). V lost 5 bases, J lost 2 bases, and 6 bases stayed unmatched. This CDR3 is 15 amino acids long. Incomplete CDR3 DNA: TGTGCCAGCAGCCCCGCACTAGCGCCCTACAATGAG. Translated, it gives CASSPALAPYNE. The full CDR3 is CASSPALAPYNEQFF. Filled out from reference TRBV7-9 and TRBJ2-1, the complete variable domain reads DTGVSQNPRHKITKRGQNVTFRCDPISEHNRLYWYRQTLGQGPEFLTYFQNEAQLEKSRLLSDRFSAERPKGSFSTLEIQRTEQGDSAMYLCASSPALAPYNEQFFGPGTRLTVL.

About this clone itself: The CDR3 goes on 3 residues after the read ends, and that part is filled in from the germline J gene. J is TRBJ2-1 and V is TRBV6-1; TRBD2 aligns across 11 bases. V dropped 4 bases and J dropped 5; count of bases not matched to a gene: 7. Germline V CDR1 and CDR2: MNHNS, SASEGT. The CDR3 length is 16 residues. The part of the CDR3 DNA that was read is TGTGCCAGCAGTGGACCTCTAGCGGGGGGTAACAATGAG. This gives the protein CASSGPLAGGNNE. The full CDR3 reads CASSGPLAGGNNEQFF.

Of note for this clone: The read terminates 3 residues ahead of where the CDR3 ends, so the germline J gene completes it. The V and J genes are TRBV6-4 and TRBJ2-6, with D maybe TRBD1 (6 bases). This CDR3 is built from 16 residues. V lost 2 bases and J lost 0, with 8 bases in between. Germline CDR1 MRHNA, CDR2 SNTAGT. The CDR3 loop is CASSDGQSSGANVLTF. CDR3 DNA, as far as it was read: TGTGCCAGCAGTGACGGACAGTCCTCTGGGGCCAACGTC.

As to this clone: The read comes to an end 3 residues before the CDR3 does, leaving the germline J gene to fill in the end. The chain carries TRBV18 and TRBJ1-1; tentative D call: TRBD1 (6 bases). Germline CDR1 reads KGHSH; CDR2 reads LQKENI. This CDR3 is 20 amino acids long. The V gene lost 3 bases and the J gene lost 5 bases, with 31 bases spanning the gap. CDR3 DNA (partial): TGTGCCAGCTCACCTCAATATATTTCCGCCACAGGGAGCAGTAGAACTGAA. Protein: CASSPQYISATGSSRTE. The full CDR3 is CASSPQYISATGSSRTEAFF. The entire variable domain, with the rest obtained from reference TRBV18 and TRBJ1-1, is as follows: NAGVMQNPRHLVRRRGQEARLRCSPMKGHSHVYWYRQLPEEGLKFMVYLQKENIIDESGMPKERFSAEFPKEGPSILRIQQVVRGDSAAYFCASSPQYISATGSSRTEAFFGQGTRLTVV.

For this clone: Read sequence stops 3 residues before the CDR3 end, and the germline J gene provides the missing end. The chain couples TRBV30 to TRBJ1-6, with TRBD1 matching over 8 bases. The CDR3 is 13 amino acids. In germline, CDR1 is GTSNPN, CDR2 SVGIG (reference sequence). Trimming at V came to 6 bases and at J to 8 bases, leaving 6 bases not matched to a gene. CDR3 in amino acids: CACSRTGHSPLHF. The part of the CDR3 DNA that was read is TGTGCCTGCTCCCGGACAGGGCATTCACCC.

Note on this clone: Read coverage stops 3 residues before the CDR3 terminus; the germline J gene supplies the remainder. The chain joins TRBV11-2 to TRBJ2-3, with D possibly being TRBD2 (6 bases). Germline V gene data show CDR1 as SGHAT and CDR2 as FQNNGV. The V and J ends lost 3 bases and 4 bases respectively, with 8 bases between them. The CDR3 covers 13 residues. The covered CDR3 bases are TGTGCCAGCAGCTTGGCGGGGCCAGATACG. Translation: CASSLAGPDT. The whole CDR3 region reads CASSLAGPDTQYF.

As regards this clone: The CDR3 end lies 3 residues beyond the end of the read and is filled in from the germline J gene. The chain joins TRBV20-1 to TRBJ2-4; possibly TRBD2 for D (5 bases). Germline V gene data show CDR1 as DFQATT and CDR2 as SNEGSKA (reference sequence). Trimming left V 1 base short and J 0 bases short, with 16 bases between. This CDR3 is 17 amino acids long. The part of the CDR3 DNA that was read is TGCAGTGCTAGAGGAGGCCCCGCGGGCCTAGCCAAAAACATT. Protein: CSARGGPAGLAKNI. The entire CDR3 protein is CSARGGPAGLAKNIQYF.

Points on this clone: The DNA ends 3 residues before the CDR3 does, and the rest of the CDR3 is filled in from the germline J gene. The chain carries TRBV18 and TRBJ1-1; D might be TRBD1 (5 bases). Germline CDR1 KGHSH, CDR2 LQKENI. There are 14 residues in the CDR3. V was shortened by 1 base and J by 1 base, with 7 bases between the two germline ends. The sequenced CDR3 bases are TGTGCCAGCTCACCACAAAGGGGGAACACTGAA. Protein sequence: CASSPQRGNTE. The whole CDR3 region reads CASSPQRGNTEAFF. The whole variable domain, remainder taken from reference TRBV18 and TRBJ1-1, is NAGVMQNPRHLVRRRGQEARLRCSPMKGHSHVYWYRQLPEEGLKFMVYLQKENIIDESGMPKERFSAEFPKEGPSILRIQQVVRGDSAAYFCASSPQRGNTEAFFGQGTRLTVV.

Notes on this clone: The CDR3 extends 3 residues past the end of the read, so its final part is completed from the germline J gene. The chain recombines TRBV18 with TRBJ2-1; tentatively, D is TRBD1 or TRBD2 (5 bases each). Trimming removed 6 bases at V and 9 bases at J, with 21 bases between. CDR1 KGHSH and CDR2 LQKENI come from the germline V gene. The CDR3 spans 15 residues. This CDR3 reads CASSPGRGVSFEQFF. CDR3 DNA (partial): TGTGCCAGCTCCCCAGGGAGAGGGGTGAGTTTTGAG.

Details on this clone: The read terminates 3 residues ahead of where the CDR3 ends, so the germline J gene completes it. V usage is TRBV7-6 and J usage is TRBJ1-2, with D possibly TRBD1 on 5 matching bases. CDR3 length: 14 residues. Germline V gene sequence: CDR1 SGHVS, CDR2 FNYEAQ. The chain's CDR3 is CASSPSGTYNDYTF. Incomplete CDR3 DNA: TGTGCCAGCAGCCCTAGCGGGACCTACAATGAC.

As for this clone: The read finishes 3 residues shy of the CDR3 end, and the germline J gene is used to complete it. The chain is built from TRBV7-9 and TRBJ1-2; perhaps TRBD1 as D (5 bases). The CDR3 totals 15 residues. Germline CDR1 reads SEHNR; CDR2 reads FQNEAQ (reference sequence). The CDR3: CASSLEGLAADTYTF. The part of the CDR3 DNA that was read is TGTGCCAGCAGCTTAGAGGGACTAGCCGCAGATACC.